The T cell receptor beta chain under discussion was sequenced for a study of T cell repertoires in cytomegalovirus infection. Study-level findings and limits: Identification of carriers of CMV plus the relevant HLA was achieved through cumulative public TCR beta family frequency.

About this clonotype: Its antigen is unidentified.

TCRdb recomputed calls from the reads with MiXCR, one row per CDR3 protein. The table has under 850,000 distinct CDR3 sequences, around a third seen once. Deletions cut 6 bases from V and 1 base from J, with 15 bases between. The CDR3 has 15 residues. Germline V CDR1 and CDR2: LGHNA, YNFKEQ. This receptor was taken from a human donor in good health (CMV status not recorded). Some clones in this sample may be carry-over from other donors' samples. The sequences come from cultured PBMCs, collected from culture after CMV antigen stimulation. J is TRBJ2-5 and V is TRBV4-2; D may correspond to TRBD1 or TRBD2 (5 bases each). The CDR3 spells CASSPKGTLQETQYF. Here the CDR3 DNA reads TGTGCCAGCAGTCCCAAAGGGACCCTCCAAGAGACCCAGTACTTC.